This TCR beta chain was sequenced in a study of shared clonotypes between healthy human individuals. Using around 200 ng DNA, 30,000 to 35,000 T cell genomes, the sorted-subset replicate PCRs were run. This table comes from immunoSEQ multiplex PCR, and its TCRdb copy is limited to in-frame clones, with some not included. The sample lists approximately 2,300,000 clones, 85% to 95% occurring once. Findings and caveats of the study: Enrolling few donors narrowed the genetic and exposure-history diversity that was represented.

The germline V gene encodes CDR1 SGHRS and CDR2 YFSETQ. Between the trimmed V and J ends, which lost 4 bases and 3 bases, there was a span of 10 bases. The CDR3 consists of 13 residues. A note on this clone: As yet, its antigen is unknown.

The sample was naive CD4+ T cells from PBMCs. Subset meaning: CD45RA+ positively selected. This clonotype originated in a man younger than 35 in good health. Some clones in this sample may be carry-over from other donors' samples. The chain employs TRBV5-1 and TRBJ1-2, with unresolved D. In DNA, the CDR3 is TGCGCCAGCAGCACGGGAGCGGACTATGGCTACACCTTC. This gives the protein CASSTGADYGYTF.